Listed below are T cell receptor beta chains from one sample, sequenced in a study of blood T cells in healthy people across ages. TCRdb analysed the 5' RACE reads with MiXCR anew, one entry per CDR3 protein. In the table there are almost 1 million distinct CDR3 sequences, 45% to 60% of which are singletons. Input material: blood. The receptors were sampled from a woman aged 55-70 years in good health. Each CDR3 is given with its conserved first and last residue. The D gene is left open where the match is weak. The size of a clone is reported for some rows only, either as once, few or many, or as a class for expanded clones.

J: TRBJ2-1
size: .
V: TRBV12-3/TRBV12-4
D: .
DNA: TGTGCCAGCAGCTATCCGGGACCACATTACAATGAGCAGTTCTTC
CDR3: CASSYPGPHYNEQFF

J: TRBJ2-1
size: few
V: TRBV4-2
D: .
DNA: TGTGCCAGCAGCCAAGATAGGGCCCAAGCGATAACAAACAATGAGCAGTTCTTC
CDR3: CASSQDRAQAITNNEQFF

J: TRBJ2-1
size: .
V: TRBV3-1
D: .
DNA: TGTGCCAGCAGCCGATACCGCACTAGAACCTACAATAAGCAGTTCTTC
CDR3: CASSRYRTRTYNKQFF

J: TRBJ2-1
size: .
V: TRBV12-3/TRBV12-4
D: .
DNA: TGTGCCAGCAGTCGGGGGCGGGGTGAGCAGTTCTTC
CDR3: CASSRGRGEQFF

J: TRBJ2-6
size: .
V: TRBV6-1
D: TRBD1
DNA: TGTGCCAGCAGCCCTCCGGGACAGGGGATTTATTCTGGGGCCAACGTCCTGACTTTC
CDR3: CASSPPGQGIYSGANVLTF

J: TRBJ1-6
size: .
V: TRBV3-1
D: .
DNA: TGTGCCAGCAGCCAAGATCTACGGACTAATTCACCCCTCCACTTT
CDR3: CASSQDLRTNSPLHF

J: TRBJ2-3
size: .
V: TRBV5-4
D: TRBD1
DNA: TGTGCCAGCAGCTTGACGACAGGGCCGGATACGCAGTATTTT
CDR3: CASSLTTGPDTQYF

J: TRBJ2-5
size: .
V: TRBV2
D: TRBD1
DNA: TGTGCCAGCAGTGACCTCGGGACAGGGGTTCTGGAGACCCAGTACTTC
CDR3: CASSDLGTGVLETQYF

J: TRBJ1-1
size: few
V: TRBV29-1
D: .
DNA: TGCAGCGTTGGGGGAGAGGGCGCGGTGGGTACTGAAGCTTTCTTT
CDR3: CSVGGEGAVGTEAFF

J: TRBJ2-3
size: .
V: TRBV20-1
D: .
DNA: TGCAGTGCTAGGGGCGGGGCTGGGGATACGCAGTATTTT
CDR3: CSARGGAGDTQYF

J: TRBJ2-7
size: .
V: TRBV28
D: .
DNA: TGTGCCAGCAGTTCCCACAGAGTTTCATCCTACGAGCAGTACTTC
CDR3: CASSSHRVSSYEQYF

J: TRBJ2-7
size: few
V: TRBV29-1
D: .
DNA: TGCAGCGTCTCAGATTACAGGGACTACGAGCAGTACTTC
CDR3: CSVSDYRDYEQYF

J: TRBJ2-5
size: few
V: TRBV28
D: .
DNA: TGTGCCAGCAGTTTCCTAGAGCGAGAGACCCAGTACTTC
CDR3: CASSFLERETQYF

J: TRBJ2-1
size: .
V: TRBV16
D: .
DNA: TGTGCCAGCAGTCAATGGGAGAGGGCGTTCTTC
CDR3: CASSQWERAFF

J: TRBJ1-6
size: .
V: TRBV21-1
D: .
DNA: TGTGCCAGCCAAGGAGCCCCCGGGACCTATAATTCACCCCTCCACTTT
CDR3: CASQGAPGTYNSPLHF

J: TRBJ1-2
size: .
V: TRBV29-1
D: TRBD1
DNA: TGCAGCGCCCAGGGTGACAGGGACTATGGCTACACCTTC
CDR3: CSAQGDRDYGYTF

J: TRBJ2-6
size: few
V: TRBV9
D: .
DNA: TGTGCCAGCAGCCCAAGGGAGTCTGGGGCCAACGTCCTGACTTTC
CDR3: CASSPRESGANVLTF

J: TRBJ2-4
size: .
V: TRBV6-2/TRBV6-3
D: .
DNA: TGTGCCAGCAGTTACTCGAAGCAAACTCAGTACTTC
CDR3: CASSYSKQTQYF

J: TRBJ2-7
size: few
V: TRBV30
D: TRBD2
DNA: TGTGCCTGGAGCCGAGGACTAGCGGGAGGGGACGAGCAGTACTTC
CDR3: CAWSRGLAGGDEQYF

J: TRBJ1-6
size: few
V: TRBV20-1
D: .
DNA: TGCAGTGCTAGACCCCAAGGGCGAGGTTCACCCCTCCACTTT
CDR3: CSARPQGRGSPLHF

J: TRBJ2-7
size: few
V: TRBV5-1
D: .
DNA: TGCGCCAGCAGCTTTCCAGGAGACGAGCAGTACTTC
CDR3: CASSFPGDEQYF

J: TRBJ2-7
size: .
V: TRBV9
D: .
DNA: TGTGCCAGCAGCGTAAACCCGGTAAGCTCCTACGAGCAGTACTTC
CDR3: CASSVNPVSSYEQYF

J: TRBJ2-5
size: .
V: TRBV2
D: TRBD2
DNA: TGTGCCAGCAATCGGGCTAGCGGGGAAGAGACCCAGTACTTC
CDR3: CASNRASGEETQYF

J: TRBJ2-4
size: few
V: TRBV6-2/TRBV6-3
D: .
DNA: TGTGCCAGCAGTGAGGTCGGCAAAAACATTCAGTACTTC
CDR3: CASSEVGKNIQYF

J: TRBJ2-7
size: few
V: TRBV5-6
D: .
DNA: TGTGCCAGCAGCCTAGACTTCACCGAGCAGTACTTC
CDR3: CASSLDFTEQYF

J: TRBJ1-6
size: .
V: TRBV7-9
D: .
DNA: TGTTCCAGCAGCTTTGCGAATTCACCCCTCCACTTT
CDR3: CSSSFANSPLHF

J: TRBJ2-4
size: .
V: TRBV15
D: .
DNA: TGTGCCACCAGCGGGGAGGGGACAGGCAAAAACATTCAGTACTTC
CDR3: CATSGEGTGKNIQYF

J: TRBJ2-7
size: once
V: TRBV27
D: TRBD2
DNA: TGTGCCAGCAGACCACGGGAGGGCCTCCCTTACGAGCAGTACTTC
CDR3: CASRPREGLPYEQYF

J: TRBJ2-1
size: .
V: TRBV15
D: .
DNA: TGTGCCACCAGCAGAGATCCCGACAGCTACAATGAGCAGTTCTTC
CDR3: CATSRDPDSYNEQFF

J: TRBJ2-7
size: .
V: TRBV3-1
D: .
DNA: TGTGCCAGCAGCCAAGAGGGCCCATCCGGCGATAACTACGAGCAGTACTTC
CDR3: CASSQEGPSGDNYEQYF

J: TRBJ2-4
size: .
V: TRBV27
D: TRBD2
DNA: TGTGCCAGTAAAAGCGGGAGGGCCATCTACGTGCAGTACTTC
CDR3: CASKSGRAIYVQYF

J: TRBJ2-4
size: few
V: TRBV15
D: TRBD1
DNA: TGTGCCACCAGCTCTGGACAGGTTCTAGCCAAAAACATTCAGTACTTC
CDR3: CATSSGQVLAKNIQYF

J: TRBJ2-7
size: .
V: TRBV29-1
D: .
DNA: TGCAGCGTCCTCAGCGATTTTTCCTACGAGCAGTACTTC
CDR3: CSVLSDFSYEQYF

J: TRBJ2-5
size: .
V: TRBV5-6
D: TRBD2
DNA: TGTGCCAGCACCCTAGCGGGACGGGAGACCCAGTACTTC
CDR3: CASTLAGRETQYF

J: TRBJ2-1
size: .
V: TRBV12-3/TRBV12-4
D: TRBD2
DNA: TGTGCCAGCGGATGGACTAGCGGGGCCTACAATGAGCAGTTCTTC
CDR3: CASGWTSGAYNEQFF

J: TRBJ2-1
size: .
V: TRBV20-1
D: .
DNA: TGCAGTGCTAGAGAGGCTAGCTACAATGAGCAGTTCTTC
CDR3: CSAREASYNEQFF

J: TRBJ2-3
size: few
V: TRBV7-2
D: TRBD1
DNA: TGTGCCAGCAGCTCTAGGACAGGGGAAAATACGCAGTATTTT
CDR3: CASSSRTGENTQYF

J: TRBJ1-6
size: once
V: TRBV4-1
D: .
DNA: TGCGCCAGCAGACACCAACAGTCCGAACACCTCCACTTT
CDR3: CASRHQQSEHLHF

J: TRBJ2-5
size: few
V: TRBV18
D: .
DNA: TGTGCCAGCTCACCAGGCAGCTGGCAAGAGACCCAGTACTTC
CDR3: CASSPGSWQETQYF

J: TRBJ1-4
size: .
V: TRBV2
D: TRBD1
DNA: TGTGCCAGCAGTGCACGGGACAGGTGGAATGAAAAACTGTTTTTT
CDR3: CASSARDRWNEKLFF

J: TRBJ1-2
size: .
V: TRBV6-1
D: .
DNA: TGTGCCAGCAGTGACCGCCTTCCAGCTAACTATGGCTACACCTTC
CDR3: CASSDRLPANYGYTF

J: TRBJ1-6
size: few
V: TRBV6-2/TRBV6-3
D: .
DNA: TGTGCCACCGAGGGGATTAATTCACCCCTCCACTTT
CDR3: CATEGINSPLHF

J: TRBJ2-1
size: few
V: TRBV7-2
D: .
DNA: TGTGCCAGCAGCTTAATCCTAGGGCAGCAGTTCTTC
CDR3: CASSLILGQQFF

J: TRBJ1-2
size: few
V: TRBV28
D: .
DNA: TGTGCCAGCAGTTCGGTGGGCTACACCTTC
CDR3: CASSSVGYTF

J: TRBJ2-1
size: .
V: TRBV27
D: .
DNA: TGTGCCAGCAGCTTAATTCCGGGAGACTACAATGAGCAGTTCTTC
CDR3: CASSLIPGDYNEQFF

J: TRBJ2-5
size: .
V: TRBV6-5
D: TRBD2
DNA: TGTGCCAGCAGGTCCGGACTAGCGGGAGGAAGGGAGACCCAGTACTTC
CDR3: CASRSGLAGGRETQYF

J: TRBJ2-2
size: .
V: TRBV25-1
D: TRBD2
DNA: TGTGCCAGCAGTGAAGTTTTAGCGGGAGAGAACACCGGGGAGCTGTTTTTT
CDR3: CASSEVLAGENTGELFF

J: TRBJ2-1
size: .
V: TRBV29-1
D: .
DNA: TGCAGCGCCGTCGGCCTGTTGGAATCCTACAATGAGCAGTTCTTC
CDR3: CSAVGLLESYNEQFF

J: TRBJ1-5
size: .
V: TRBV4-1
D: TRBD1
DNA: TGCGCCAGCAGCCATGGGAGGAGGTTACAGGGGAATCAGCCCCAGCATTTT
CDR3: CASSHGRRLQGNQPQHF

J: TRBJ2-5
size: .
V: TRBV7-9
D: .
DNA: TGTGCGAGCAGCTTAGAATTCCGGCAGGGAGAGACCCAGTACTTC
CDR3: CASSLEFRQGETQYF

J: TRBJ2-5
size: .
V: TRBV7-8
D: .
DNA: TGTGCCGGAGTAGGGGAGGTCGGTGAGACCCAGTACTTC
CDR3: CAGVGEVGETQYF

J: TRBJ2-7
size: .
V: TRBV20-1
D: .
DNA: TGCAGTGCCTTGGGTGAGGGAGTGGGCGAGCAGTACTTC
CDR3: CSALGEGVGEQYF

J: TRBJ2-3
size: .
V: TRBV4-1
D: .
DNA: TGCGCCAGCAGCCAAGATCCCAAGGGTCGAGATACGCAGTATTTT
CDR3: CASSQDPKGRDTQYF

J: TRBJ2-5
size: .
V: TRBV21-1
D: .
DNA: TGTGCCAGCAGCAAAAGAGGGTACCCCGAGGAGACCCAGTACTTC
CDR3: CASSKRGYPEETQYF

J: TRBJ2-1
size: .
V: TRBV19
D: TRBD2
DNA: TGTGCCAGTAGTACCTCCGGGACTAGCGGTGTTGAGCAGTTCTTC
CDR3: CASSTSGTSGVEQFF

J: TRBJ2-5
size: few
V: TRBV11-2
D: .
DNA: TGTGCCAGCAGCGCCCTCCAGGGTTGGGGAGAGACCCAGTACTTC
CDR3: CASSALQGWGETQYF

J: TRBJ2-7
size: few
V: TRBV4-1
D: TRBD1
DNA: TGCGCCAGCAGCCAAGGTTACTCAGGGGGAACGTTCTACGAGCAGTACTTC
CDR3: CASSQGYSGGTFYEQYF